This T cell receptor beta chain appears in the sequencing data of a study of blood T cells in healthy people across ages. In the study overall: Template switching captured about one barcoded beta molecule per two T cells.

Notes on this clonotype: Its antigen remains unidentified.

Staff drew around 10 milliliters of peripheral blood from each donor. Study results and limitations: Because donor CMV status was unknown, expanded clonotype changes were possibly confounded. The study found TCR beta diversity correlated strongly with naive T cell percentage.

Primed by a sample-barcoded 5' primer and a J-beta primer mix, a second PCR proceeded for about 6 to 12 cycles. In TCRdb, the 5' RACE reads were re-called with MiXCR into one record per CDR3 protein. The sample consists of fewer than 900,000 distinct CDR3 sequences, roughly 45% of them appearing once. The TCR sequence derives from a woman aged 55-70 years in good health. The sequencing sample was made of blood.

CDR3 sequence: CATSDSRGSTDTQYF. Here the CDR3 DNA reads TGTGCCACCAGTGATTCCCGGGGGAGCACAGATACGCAGTATTTT. The chain joins TRBV24-1 to TRBJ2-3; D is perhaps TRBD2 (6 bases). In germline, CDR1 is KGHDR, CDR2 SFDVKD. V was cut by 2 bases and J by 0 bases, with 8 bases left in between. The CDR3 consists of 15 residues.